Each of the 10 T cell receptor beta chains below was sequenced from the same sample in a study of OX40 agonist ivuxolimab in advanced cancers. Libraries were prepared by immunoSEQ multiplex PCR; TCRdb keeps only in-frame clonotypes and omits some of them. Among over 90,000 clones listed, 90% were seen once. Sequences were derived from CD4+ or CD8+ T cells sorted from blood, sampled in a trial of the OX40 agonist ivuxolimab. These receptors originate from an adult with an advanced solid tumor such as melanoma, head and neck, liver or kidney cancer.

This chain uses TRBV5-4 with TRBJ2-5, with D unclear. CDR1 and CDR2 (germline): SGHNT, YYREEE (reference sequence). V dropped 4 bases and J dropped 4 bases, with 8 bases sitting between them. This CDR3 is 12 amino acids long. The CDR3 loop is CASSRLRETQYF. DNA of the CDR3: TGTGCCAGCAGCCGATTACGAGAGACCCAGTACTTC.

This rearrangement joins TRBV10-3 to TRBJ1-1; 7 bases fit TRBD1. CDR3 length: 15 residues. Trimming took 3 bases from V and 0 from J; bases not matched to a gene: 4. Germline lookup yields CDR1 ENHRY and CDR2 SYGVKD. CDR3 in DNA: TGTGCCATCAGTGACAGGGGGTCGATGAACACTGAAGCTTTCTTT. Its protein is CAISDRGSMNTEAFF.

This clone appeared a few times. Written as DNA, the CDR3 is TGCGCCAGCAGCAACCGGGACAGGGAGCAGTACTTC. The encoded protein is CASSNRDREQYF. The chain uses TRBV5-1 and TRBJ2-7; 8 bases fit TRBD1. Germline values: CDR1 SGHRS, CDR2 YFSETQ. The CDR3 consists of 12 residues. With 4 bases clipped from V and 7 bases from J, the junction kept 4 bases outside the gene matches.

This chain links TRBV28 with TRBJ1-3; D ambiguous. V lost 8 bases and J 0 bases, leaving 11 bases between the germline ends. Germline V lookup: CDR1 MDHEN, CDR2 SYDVKM. This CDR3 contains 14 residues. CDR3 protein: CASSAGNSGNTIYF. The CDR3 DNA reads as TGTGCCAGCTCAGCGGGGAACTCTGGAAACACCATATATTTT.

The chain uses TRBV7-3 and TRBJ1-3; 8 nucleotides align to TRBD1. Germline V gene data show CDR1 as SGHTA and CDR2 as FQGTGA. The trim removed 0 bases at V and 0 bases at J, leaving 7 bases unmatched. The CDR3 runs to 18 residues. The CDR3 DNA follows: TGTGCCAGCAGCTTAACGGGGACAGGCGGACGCTCTGGAAACACCATATATTTT. Translated, it gives CASSLTGTGGRSGNTIYF. Based on the CDR3 plus reference TRBV7-3 and TRBJ1-3, the full variable domain is GAGVSQTPSNKVTEKGKYVELRCDPISGHTALYWYRQSLGQGPEFLIYFQGTGAADDSGLPNDRFFAVRPEGSVSTLKIQRTERGDSAVYLCASSLTGTGGRSGNTIYFGEGSWLTVV.

The gene calls are TRBV27 and TRBJ2-5, with D perhaps TRBD2 (7 bases). CDR1 and CDR2 from the germline V gene are MNHEY and SMNVEV (reference sequence). V was pared by 6 bases and J by 5 bases, with 13 bases between. The CDR3 is 13 amino acids. CDR3 residues: CASRSGGAETQYF. In DNA, the CDR3 is TGTGCCAGCAGGTCGGGGGGCGCGGAGACCCAGTACTTC.

The chain employs TRBV7-9 and TRBJ1-6; D may be TRBD1 (5 bases). The V gene lost 1 base and the J gene lost 7 bases, with 5 bases spanning the gap. CDR1 is SEHNR and CDR2 is FQNEAQ in the germline V gene (reference sequence). This CDR3 has 13 amino acids. The CDR3 DNA sequence: TGTGCCAGCAGCTTAGAGGGGAATTCACCCCTCCACTTT. Amino acid sequence: CASSLEGNSPLHF.

V usage is TRBV11-2 and J usage is TRBJ2-3, with D unresolved. CDR3 size: 15 residues. Per germline, CDR1 SGHAT and CDR2 FQNNGV. Deletions cut 5 bases from V and 0 bases from J, with 12 bases between. CDR3 coding DNA: TGTGCCAGCAGCATCGGGCTAACGAGCACAGATACGCAGTATTTT. This codes for CASSIGLTSTDTQYF.

This chain joins TRBV19 and TRBJ1-2; D is possibly TRBD1 (6 bases). The V gene's germline CDR1 is LNHDA and CDR2 SQIVND (reference sequence). Deletions cut 3 bases from V and 3 bases from J, with 14 bases between. The CDR3 consists of 15 residues. The CDR3 region has the DNA TGTGCCAGTAGTATCGCGAGGAGGGGGTACTATGGCTACACCTTC. Translated: CASSIARRGYYGYTF.

The J gene is TRBJ2-7, the V gene TRBV9; TRBD1 matches at 8 bases. CDR1 and CDR2 from the germline V gene are SGDLS and YYNGEE. V dropped 3 bases and J dropped 2; count of bases not matched to a gene: 4. The CDR3 has 14 amino acids. The CDR3 is CASSARQGTYEQYF. The DNA of the CDR3 is TGTGCCAGCAGCGCCCGACAGGGGACCTACGAGCAGTACTTC.